This T cell receptor beta chain was recovered during a study of cytomegalovirus exposure and HLA in healthy donors. The CDR3 has 16 amino acids. Germline CDR1 reads SGHNT; CDR2 reads YENEEA. Trimming removed 5 bases from V and 3 bases from J; junction bases left unmatched: 9. Vbeta (60) and Jbeta (13) primers were used in the PCR. TCRdb's copy holds only in-frame clones and misses some; the assay was immunoSEQ multiplex PCR. This table holds around 210,000 clones, around 83% found once. For this clone: What it binds is unknown.

Overall study results and limits: In a later analysis, specific HLA alleles were associated with more than 15,000 TCR beta sequences at a 0.05 false discovery rate. Within the data, a cluster of highly shared sequence variants was likely a sequencing artifact.

The receptor was isolated from a girl aged 2 to 10 in good health and CMV-seronegative. The material sequenced was PBMCs. The genes are TRBV11-3 and TRBJ2-7; 11 bases fit TRBD1. The CDR3 DNA sequence: TGTGCCAGCAGCCCCAAAGGACAGGGGGCAATCTACGAGCAGTACTTC. Its translation is CASSPKGQGAIYEQYF.